The clone carrying this TCR beta chain is a singleton in its sample. The data originate from a study of T cell responses to AZD1222 COVID-19 vaccine. Measured with immunoSEQ multiplex PCR; TCRdb has only the in-frame clones, and not every one. The top ten hold 1.5% of the sample, which has about 150,000 clones, 85% to 95% seen once. The germline gives CDR1 SQVTM, CDR2 ANQGSEA. This CDR3 contains 14 residues. V was clipped by 4 bases and J by 0 bases; unmatched bases: 5. The TCR originated in an adult who received the AZD1222 COVID-19 vaccine. The rearrangement uses TRBV29-1 and TRBJ1-2; 7 nucleotides agree with TRBD1. The specimen comprised peripheral blood, sampled 28 days after the second AZD1222 dose. This CDR3 is CSVGTGLANYGYTF. The CDR3 nucleotides are TGCAGCGTTGGGACAGGACTAGCTAACTATGGCTACACCTTC.